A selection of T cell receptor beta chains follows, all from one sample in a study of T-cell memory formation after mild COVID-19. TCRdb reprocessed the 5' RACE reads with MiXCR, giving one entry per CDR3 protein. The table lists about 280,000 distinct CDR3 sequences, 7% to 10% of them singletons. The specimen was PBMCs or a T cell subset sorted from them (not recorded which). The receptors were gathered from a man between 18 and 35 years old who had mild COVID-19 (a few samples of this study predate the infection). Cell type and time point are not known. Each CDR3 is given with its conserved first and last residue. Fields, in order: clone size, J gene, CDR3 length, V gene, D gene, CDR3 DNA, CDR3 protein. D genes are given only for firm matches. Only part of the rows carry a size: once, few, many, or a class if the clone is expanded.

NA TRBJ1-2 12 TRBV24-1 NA TGTGCCACCAGTGATTCGGGGCATGGCTACACCTTC CATSDSGHGYTF
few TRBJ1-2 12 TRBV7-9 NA TGTGCCAGCAGCCTCCGGGGCCGGCGCTACACCTTC CASSLRGRRYTF
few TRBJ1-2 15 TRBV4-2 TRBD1 TGTGCCAGCAGCCAAGACCCGGGACAGACGTATGGCTACACCTTC CASSQDPGQTYGYTF
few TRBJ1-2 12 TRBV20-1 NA TGCAGTGCTAATAGTCATAACTATGGCTACACCTTC CSANSHNYGYTF
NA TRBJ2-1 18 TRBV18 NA TGTGCCAGCTCACCATACATGGTGGCCCCCGGCTCCTACAATGAGCAGTTCTTC CASSPYMVAPGSYNEQFF
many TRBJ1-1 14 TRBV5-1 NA TGCGCCAGCAGCTTACTACAGGGAGGTGCTGAAGCTTTCTTT CASSLLQGGAEAFF
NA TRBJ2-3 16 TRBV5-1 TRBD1 TGCGCCAGCAGCATAGGACAGGGGGCTTTAAGAGATACGCAGTATTTT CASSIGQGALRDTQYF
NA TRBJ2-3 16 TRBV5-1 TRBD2 TGCGCCAGCGCTACCGGACTAGCGGGGACCACAGATACGCAGTATTTT CASATGLAGTTDTQYF
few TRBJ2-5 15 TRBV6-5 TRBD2 TGTGCCAGCAGTCAATTGTCGGGAGGGGTTGAGACCCAGTACTTC CASSQLSGGVETQYF
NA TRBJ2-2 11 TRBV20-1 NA TGCAGTGCTATTTACACCGGGGAGCTGTTTTTT CSAIYTGELFF
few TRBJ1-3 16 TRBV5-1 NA TGCGCCAGCAGCTTGGAGGGGGGCGATACCGGAAACACCATATATTTT CASSLEGGDTGNTIYF
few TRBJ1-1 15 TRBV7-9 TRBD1 TGTGCCAGCAGCTTAAGTAGGACAGGGGGCACTGAAGCTTTCTTT CASSLSRTGGTEAFF
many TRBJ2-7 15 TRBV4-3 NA TGCGCCAGCAGCCGTCTCAGGGAAAGCTCCTACGAGCAGTACTTC CASSRLRESSYEQYF
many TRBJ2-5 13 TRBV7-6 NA TGTGCCAGCTCCGGACTCGTACAAGAGACCCAGTACTTC CASSGLVQETQYF
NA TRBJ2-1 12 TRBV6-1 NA TGTGCCAGCAGGGCCTTAGTCCATGAGCAGTTCTTC CASRALVHEQFF
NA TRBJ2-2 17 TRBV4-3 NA TGCGCCAGCAGCCAAGAACTTGTGGTAGGAGTTACCGGGGAGCTGTTTTTT CASSQELVVGVTGELFF
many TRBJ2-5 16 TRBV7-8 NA TGTGCCAGCAGCCCAATGGCCAGCACAACCGGGGAGACCCAGTACTTC CASSPMASTTGETQYF
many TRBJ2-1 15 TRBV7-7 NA TGTGCCAGCAGCTTAGACGGGACTCATCGCAATGAGCAGTTCTTC CASSLDGTHRNEQFF
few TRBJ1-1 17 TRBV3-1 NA TGTGCCAGCAGCCAAGTATGGGACCGGAGATTGAACACTGAAGCTTTCTTT CASSQVWDRRLNTEAFF
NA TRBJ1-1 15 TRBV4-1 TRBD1 TGCGCCAGCAGCCAATTCGGACAGGGGAACACTGAAGCTTTCTTT CASSQFGQGNTEAFF
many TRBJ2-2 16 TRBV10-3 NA TGTGCCATCAGTGGTCAGGATGAGAGGGGTACCGGGGAGCTGTTTTTT CAISGQDERGTGELFF
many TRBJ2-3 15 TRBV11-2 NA TGTGCCAGCAGCCCCCGGGGGAGGAGCCCAGATACGCAGTATTTT CASSPRGRSPDTQYF
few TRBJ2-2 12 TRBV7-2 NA TGTGCCAGCAGCTTCGCCGTCCGTAAGCTGTTTTTT CASSFAVRKLFF
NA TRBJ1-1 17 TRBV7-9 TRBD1 TGTGCCAGCAGCCTCTGGCCGGGACAGAATCTAAACACTGAAGCTTTCTTT CASSLWPGQNLNTEAFF
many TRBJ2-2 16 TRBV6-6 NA TGTGCCAGCAGCCATTGGACACCCCCGAACACCGGGGAGCTGTTTTTT CASSHWTPPNTGELFF
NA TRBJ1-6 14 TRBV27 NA TGTGCCAGCAGTTTAGAGGGTCTGGATTCACCCCTCCACTTT CASSLEGLDSPLHF
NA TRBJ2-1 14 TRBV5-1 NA TGCGCCAGCAGCTTGGTAGGAAGGGGGAATGAGCAGTTCTTC CASSLVGRGNEQFF
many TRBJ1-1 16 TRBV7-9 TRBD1 TGTGCCAGCAGTTTCTGGACAGGGATCGTGGCCACTGAAGCTTTCTTT CASSFWTGIVATEAFF
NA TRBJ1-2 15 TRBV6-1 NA TGTGCCAGCAGTGACCCAGGGGTTACGGGCTATGGCTACACCTTC CASSDPGVTGYGYTF
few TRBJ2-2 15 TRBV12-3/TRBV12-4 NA TGTGCCAGCACCCTTAGACGGGGGAACACCGGGGAGCTGTTTTTT CASTLRRGNTGELFF
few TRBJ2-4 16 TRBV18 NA TGTGCCAGCTCACCAGTACCCGGGGGCGGAAGGAACATTCAGTACTTC CASSPVPGGGRNIQYF
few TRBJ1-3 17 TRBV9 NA TGTGCCAGCAGCGTAGCCCGAATAGCGGGGACTGGAAACACCATATATTTT CASSVARIAGTGNTIYF